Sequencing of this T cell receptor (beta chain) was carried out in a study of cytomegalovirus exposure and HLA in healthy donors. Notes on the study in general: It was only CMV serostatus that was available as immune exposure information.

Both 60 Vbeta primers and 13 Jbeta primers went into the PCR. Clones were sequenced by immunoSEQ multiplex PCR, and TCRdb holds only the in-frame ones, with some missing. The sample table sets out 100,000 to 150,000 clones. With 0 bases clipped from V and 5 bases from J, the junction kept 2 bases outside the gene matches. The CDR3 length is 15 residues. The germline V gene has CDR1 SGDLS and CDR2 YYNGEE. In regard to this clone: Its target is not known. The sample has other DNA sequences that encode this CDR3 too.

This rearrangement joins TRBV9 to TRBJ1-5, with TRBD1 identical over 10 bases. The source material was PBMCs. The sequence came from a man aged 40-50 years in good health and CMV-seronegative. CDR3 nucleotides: TGTGCCAGCAGCGTAGGGACAGGGGGGGATCAGCCCCAGCATTTT. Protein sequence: CASSVGTGGDQPQHF.